Given below is one T cell receptor (beta chain) in context. The table came from immunoSEQ multiplex PCR; TCRdb's copy has only in-frame clones and leaves some out. This repertoire shows about 81,000 clones, 91% found once; its top ten account for 1.5% to 2%. These data are taken from a study of blood T cell repertoires in COVID-19. The germline CDR1 and CDR2 sequences are ENHRY and SYGVKD. CDR3 length equals 13 residues. With 1 base removed from V and 7 bases from J, the gap between germline ends came to 8 bases. The sample was peripheral blood. The rearrangement links TRBV10-3 to TRBJ2-1; D uncertain. The clonotype comes from a woman aged 45-59 years in a cohort sampled during active COVID-19. CDR3: CAISEYKENEQFF. CDR3 DNA sequence: TGTGCCATCAGTGAGTATAAGGAGAATGAGCAGTTCTTC.